This TCR beta chain was documented in a study of Graves' ophthalmopathy and Graves' hyperthyroidism. Turning to the study itself: Stable hyperthyroidism referred to disease that showed no ophthalmopathy within 18 months of follow-up.

The ends were cut back, 0 bases at V and 5 bases at J, with 9 bases in the middle. Germline loops: CDR1 SGHDT, CDR2 YYEEEE. The CDR3 covers 14 residues. Study-level points and caveats: A 13-signature model separated ophthalmopathy from stable hyperthyroidism, reaching about 88% sensitivity and approximately 81% specificity cross-validated.

TCR beta CDR3 amplification used RNA transcripts. HTBI primers primed a first-round RT-PCR, and a second-round multiplex PCR followed. TCRdb reprocessed the multiplex PCR reads via MiXCR and lists one record per CDR3 protein. The sample includes around 520,000 distinct CDR3 sequences, under 45% of them seen just once. Many counts were recorded for this clonotype. Its specificity is not known. The chain couples TRBV5-6 to TRBJ1-5; the D is unclear. This sequence originates from an adult man with Graves' hyperthyroidism. Sequencing used peripheral blood or thyroid tissue (not recorded which). The CDR3 coding sequence is TGTGCCAGCAGCTTGGCCGGAGCGTATCAGCCCCAGCATTTT. It codes for CASSLAGAYQPQHF.